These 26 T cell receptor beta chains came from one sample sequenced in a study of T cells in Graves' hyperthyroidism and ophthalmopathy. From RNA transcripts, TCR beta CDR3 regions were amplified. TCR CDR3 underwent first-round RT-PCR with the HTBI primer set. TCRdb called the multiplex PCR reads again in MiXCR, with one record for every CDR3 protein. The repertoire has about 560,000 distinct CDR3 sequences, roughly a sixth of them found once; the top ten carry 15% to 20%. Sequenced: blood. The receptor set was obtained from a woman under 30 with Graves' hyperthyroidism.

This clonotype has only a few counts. Written as DNA, the CDR3 is TGTGCCTGGTCCCGAGGGCTAGCGGGAGTGGACGAGCAGTACTTC. Translated: CAWSRGLAGVDEQYF. The genes are TRBV30 and TRBJ2-7; 10 bases fit TRBD2. This CDR3 has 15 residues. Germline lookup yields CDR1 GTSNPN and CDR2 SVGIG (reference sequence). With 5 bases clipped from V and 5 bases from J, the junction kept 12 bases outside the gene matches.

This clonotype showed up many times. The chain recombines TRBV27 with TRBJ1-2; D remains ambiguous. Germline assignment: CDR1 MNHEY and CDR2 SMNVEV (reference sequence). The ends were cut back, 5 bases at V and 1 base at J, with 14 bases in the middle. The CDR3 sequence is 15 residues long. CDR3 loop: CASSATAQRNYGYTF. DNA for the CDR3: TGTGCCAGCAGTGCGACTGCCCAACGTAACTATGGCTACACCTTC.

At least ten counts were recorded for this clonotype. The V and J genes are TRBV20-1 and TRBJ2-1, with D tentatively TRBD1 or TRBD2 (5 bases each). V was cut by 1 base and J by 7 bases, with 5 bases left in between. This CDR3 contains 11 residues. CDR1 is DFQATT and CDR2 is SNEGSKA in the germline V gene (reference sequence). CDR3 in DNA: TGCAGTGCTAGAGGGGGGAATGAGCAGTTCTTC. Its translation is CSARGGNEQFF.

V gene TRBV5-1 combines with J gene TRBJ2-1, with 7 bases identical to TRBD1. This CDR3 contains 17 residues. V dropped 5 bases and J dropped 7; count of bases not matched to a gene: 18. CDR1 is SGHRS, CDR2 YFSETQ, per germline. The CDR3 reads CASRGSSLVGRGNEQFF. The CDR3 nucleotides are TGCGCCAGCAGGGGGTCATCCTTGGTTGGCAGGGGGAATGAGCAGTTCTTC.

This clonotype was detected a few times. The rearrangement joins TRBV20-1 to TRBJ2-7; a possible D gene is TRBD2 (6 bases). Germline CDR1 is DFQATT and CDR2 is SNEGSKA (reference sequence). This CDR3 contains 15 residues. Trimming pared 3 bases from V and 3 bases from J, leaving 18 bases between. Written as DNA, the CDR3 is TGCAGTGCTAGCCCCCTCGGCGGGGCACTCTACGAGCAGTACTTC. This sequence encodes CSASPLGGALYEQYF.

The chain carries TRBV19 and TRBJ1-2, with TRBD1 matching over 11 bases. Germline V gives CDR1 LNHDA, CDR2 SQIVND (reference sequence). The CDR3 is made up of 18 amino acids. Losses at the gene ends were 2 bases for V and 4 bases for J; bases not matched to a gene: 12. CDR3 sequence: CASSIQYPGQGAGYGYTF. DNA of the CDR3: TGTGCCAGTAGTATACAATATCCCGGACAGGGGGCTGGCTATGGCTACACCTTC.

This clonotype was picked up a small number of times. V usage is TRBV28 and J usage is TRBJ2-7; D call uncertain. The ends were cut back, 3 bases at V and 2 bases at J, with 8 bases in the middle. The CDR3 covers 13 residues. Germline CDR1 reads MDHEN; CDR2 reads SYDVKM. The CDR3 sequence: CASSFARTYEQYF. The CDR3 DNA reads TGTGCCAGCAGTTTCGCACGTACCTACGAGCAGTACTTC. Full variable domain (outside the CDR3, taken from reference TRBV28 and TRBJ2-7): DVKVTQSSRYLVKRTGEKVFLECVQDMDHENMFWYRQDPGLGLRLIYFSYDVKMKEKGDIPEGYSVSREKKERFSLILESASTNQTSMYLCASSFARTYEQYFGPGTRLTVT.

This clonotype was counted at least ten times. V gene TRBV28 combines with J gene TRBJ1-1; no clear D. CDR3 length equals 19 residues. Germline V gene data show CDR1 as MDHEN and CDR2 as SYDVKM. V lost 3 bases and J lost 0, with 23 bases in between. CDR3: CASSFFRRFGSSMNTEAFF. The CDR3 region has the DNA TGTGCCAGCAGTTTTTTTCGGAGATTTGGGAGTTCCATGAACACTGAAGCTTTCTTT.

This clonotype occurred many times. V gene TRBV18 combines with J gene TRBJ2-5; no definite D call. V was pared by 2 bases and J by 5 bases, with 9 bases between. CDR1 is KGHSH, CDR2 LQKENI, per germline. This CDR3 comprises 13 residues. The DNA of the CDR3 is TGTGCCAGCTCACCAGCACACCGGGAGACCCAGTACTTC. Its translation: CASSPAHRETQYF.

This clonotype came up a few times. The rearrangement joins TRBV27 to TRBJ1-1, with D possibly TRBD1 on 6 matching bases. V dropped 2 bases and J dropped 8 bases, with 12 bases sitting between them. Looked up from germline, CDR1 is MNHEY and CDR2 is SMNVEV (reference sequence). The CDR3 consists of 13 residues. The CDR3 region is CASSLNGGLEAFF. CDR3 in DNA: TGTGCCAGCAGTTTAAACGGGGGGCTGGAAGCTTTCTTT.

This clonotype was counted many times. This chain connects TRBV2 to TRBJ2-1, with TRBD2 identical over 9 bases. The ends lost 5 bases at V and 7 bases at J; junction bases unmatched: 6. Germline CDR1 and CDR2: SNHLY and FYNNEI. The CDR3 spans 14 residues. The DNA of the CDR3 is TGTGCCAGCAGTTTTCTAGCGGGAAATAATGAGCAGTTCTTC. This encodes CASSFLAGNNEQFF.

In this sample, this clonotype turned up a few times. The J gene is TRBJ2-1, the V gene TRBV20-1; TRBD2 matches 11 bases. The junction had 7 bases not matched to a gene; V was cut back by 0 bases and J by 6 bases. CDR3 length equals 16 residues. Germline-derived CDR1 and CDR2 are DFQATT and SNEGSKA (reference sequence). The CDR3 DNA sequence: TGCAGTGCTAGAGATATTACTAGCGGGGGCTTCAATGAGCAGTTCTTC. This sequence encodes CSARDITSGGFNEQFF.

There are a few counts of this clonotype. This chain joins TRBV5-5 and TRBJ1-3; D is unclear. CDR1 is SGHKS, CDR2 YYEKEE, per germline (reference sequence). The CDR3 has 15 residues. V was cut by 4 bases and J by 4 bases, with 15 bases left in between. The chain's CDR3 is CASSAREGVGNTIYF. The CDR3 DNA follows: TGTGCCAGCAGCGCCCGGGAGGGAGTAGGAAACACCATATATTTT.

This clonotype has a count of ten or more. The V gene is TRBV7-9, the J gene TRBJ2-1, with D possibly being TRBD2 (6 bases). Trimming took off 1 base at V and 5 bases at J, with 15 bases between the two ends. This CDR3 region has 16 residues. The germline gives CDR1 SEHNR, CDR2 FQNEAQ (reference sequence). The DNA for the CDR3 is TGTGCCAGCAGCTTAGGGCGGAGGGTGATAAACAATGAGCAGTTCTTC. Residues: CASSLGRRVINNEQFF.

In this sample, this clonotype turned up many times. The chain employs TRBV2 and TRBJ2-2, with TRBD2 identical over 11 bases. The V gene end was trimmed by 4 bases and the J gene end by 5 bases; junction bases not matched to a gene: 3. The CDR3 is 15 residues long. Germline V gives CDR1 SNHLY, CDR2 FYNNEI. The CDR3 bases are TGTGCCAGCAGTGGACTAGCGGGGAGGACCGGGGAGCTGTTTTTT. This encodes CASSGLAGRTGELFF.

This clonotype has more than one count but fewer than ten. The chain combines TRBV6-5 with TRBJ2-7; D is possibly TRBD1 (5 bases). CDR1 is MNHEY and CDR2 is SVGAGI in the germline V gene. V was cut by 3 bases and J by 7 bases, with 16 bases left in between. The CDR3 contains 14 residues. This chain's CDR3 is CASSYPGKGEEQYF. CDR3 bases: TGTGCCAGCAGTTATCCAGGGAAGGGTGAGGAGCAGTACTTC.

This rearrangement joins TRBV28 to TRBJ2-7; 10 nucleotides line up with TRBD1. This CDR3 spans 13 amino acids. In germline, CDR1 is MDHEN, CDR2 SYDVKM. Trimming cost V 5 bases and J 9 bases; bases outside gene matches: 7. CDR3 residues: CASSPGQGFRQYF. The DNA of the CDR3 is TGTGCCAGCAGTCCGGGACAGGGGTTTAGGCAGTACTTC. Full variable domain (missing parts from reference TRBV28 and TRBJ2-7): DVKVTQSSRYLVKRTGEKVFLECVQDMDHENMFWYRQDPGLGLRLIYFSYDVKMKEKGDIPEGYSVSREKKERFSLILESASTNQTSMYLCASSPGQGFRQYFGPGTRLTVT.

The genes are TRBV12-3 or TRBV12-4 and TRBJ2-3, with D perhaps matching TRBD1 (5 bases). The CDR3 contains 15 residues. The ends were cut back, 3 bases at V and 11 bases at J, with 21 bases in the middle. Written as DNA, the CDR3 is TGTGCCAGCAGTTTTTGGGGCCTAGGAGATTTCTTGCAGTATTTT. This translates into CASSFWGLGDFLQYF.

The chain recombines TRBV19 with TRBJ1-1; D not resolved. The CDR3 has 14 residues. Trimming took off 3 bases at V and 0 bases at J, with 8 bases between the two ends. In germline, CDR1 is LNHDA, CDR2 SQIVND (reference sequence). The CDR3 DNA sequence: TGTGCCAGTAGTATCGTAAATATGAACACTGAAGCTTTCTTT. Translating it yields CASSIVNMNTEAFF.

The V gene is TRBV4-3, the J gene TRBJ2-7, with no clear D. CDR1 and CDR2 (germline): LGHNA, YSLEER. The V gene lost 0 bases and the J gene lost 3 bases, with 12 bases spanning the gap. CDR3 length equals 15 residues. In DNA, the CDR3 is TGCGCCAGCAGCCAAGAAGGTCAGGCCCGCTACGAGCAGTACTTC. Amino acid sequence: CASSQEGQARYEQYF.

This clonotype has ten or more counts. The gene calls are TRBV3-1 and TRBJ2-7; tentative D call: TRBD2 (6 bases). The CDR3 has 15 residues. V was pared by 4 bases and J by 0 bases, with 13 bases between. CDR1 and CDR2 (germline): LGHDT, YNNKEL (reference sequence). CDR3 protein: CASSPGGMLSYEQYF. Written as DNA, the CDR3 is TGTGCCAGCAGCCCCGGCGGGATGCTCTCCTACGAGCAGTACTTC.

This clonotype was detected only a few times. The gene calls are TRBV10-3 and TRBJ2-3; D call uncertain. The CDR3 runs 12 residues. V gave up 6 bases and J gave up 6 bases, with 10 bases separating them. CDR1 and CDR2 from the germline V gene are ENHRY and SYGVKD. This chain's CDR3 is CAISPTGDTQYF. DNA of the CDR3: TGTGCCATCAGCCCGACCGGCGATACGCAGTATTTT.

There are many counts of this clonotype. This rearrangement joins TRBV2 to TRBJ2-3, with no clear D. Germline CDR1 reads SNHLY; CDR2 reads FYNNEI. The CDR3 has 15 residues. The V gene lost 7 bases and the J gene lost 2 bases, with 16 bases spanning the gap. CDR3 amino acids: CASIEGQADTDTQYF. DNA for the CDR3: TGTGCCAGCATCGAAGGGCAGGCAGACACAGATACGCAGTATTTT.

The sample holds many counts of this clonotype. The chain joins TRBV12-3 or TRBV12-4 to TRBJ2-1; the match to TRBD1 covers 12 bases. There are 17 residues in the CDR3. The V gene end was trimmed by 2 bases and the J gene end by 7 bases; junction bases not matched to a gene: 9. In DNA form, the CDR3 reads TGTGCCAGCAGTTTAAGGTCCGGGACAGGGGGCAAAAATGAGCAGTTCTTC. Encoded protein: CASSLRSGTGGKNEQFF.

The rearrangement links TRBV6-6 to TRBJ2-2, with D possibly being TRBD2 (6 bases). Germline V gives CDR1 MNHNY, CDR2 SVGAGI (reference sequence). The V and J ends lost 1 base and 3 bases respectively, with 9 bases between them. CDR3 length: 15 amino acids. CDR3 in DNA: TGTGCCAGCAGTTACTTGGGACTGGACACCGGGGAGCTGTTTTTT. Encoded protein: CASSYLGLDTGELFF.

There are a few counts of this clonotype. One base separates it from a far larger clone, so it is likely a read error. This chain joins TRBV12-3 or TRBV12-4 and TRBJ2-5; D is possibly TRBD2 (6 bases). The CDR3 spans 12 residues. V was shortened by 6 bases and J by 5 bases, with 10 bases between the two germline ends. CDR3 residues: CASRLGRETQYF. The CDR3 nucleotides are TGTGCCAGCAGGCTGGGGAGGGAGACCCAGTACTTC.